These 27 T cell receptor beta chains were sequenced from one sample in a study of T-cell memory formation after mild COVID-19. TCRdb used MiXCR to reprocess the 5' RACE reads, holding one entry per CDR3 protein. The sample includes fewer than 250,000 distinct CDR3 sequences, about 17% seen only once; the top ten take 2.4%. Sequenced input: PBMCs or a T cell subset sorted from them (not recorded which). The receptors derive from an adult woman who had mild COVID-19 (a few samples of this study predate the infection). Cell type and time point are not known.

The chain couples TRBV5-1 to TRBJ2-6; D uncertain. CDR1 is SGHRS and CDR2 is YFSETQ in the germline V gene. With 4 bases removed from V and 4 bases from J, the gap between germline ends came to 12 bases. The CDR3 sequence is 15 residues long. CDR3 sequence reads: CASSQQLSGANVLTF. The CDR3 DNA is TGCGCCAGCAGCCAGCAACTATCGGGGGCCAACGTCCTGACTTTC.

V and J are TRBV7-2 and TRBJ2-2; TRBD1 is a possible D gene (6 bases). Trimming removed 2 bases at V and 6 bases at J, with 16 bases between. CDR1 and CDR2 (germline): SGHTA, FQGNSA. The CDR3 is 16 amino acids. The CDR3 DNA follows: TGTGCCAGCAGCTTAATGTCAGGGGTAACGGCCGGGGAGCTGTTTTTT. The encoded protein is CASSLMSGVTAGELFF.

The table lists this clonotype with a few counts. The V call is TRBV30, the J call TRBJ2-3; possible D gene TRBD1, 5 bases. Trimming removed 8 bases at V and 0 bases at J, with 18 bases between. The CDR3 is made up of 15 amino acids. The germline CDR1 and CDR2 sequences are GTSNPN and SVGIG (reference sequence). In DNA form, the CDR3 reads TGTGCCGGTGGACACAATCCAATTAGCACAGATACGCAGTATTTT. The encoded protein is CAGGHNPISTDTQYF. Using reference TRBV30 and TRBJ2-3 for the parts outside the CDR3, the full variable domain is SQTIHQWPATLVQPVGSPLSLECTVEGTSNPNLYWYRQAAGRGLQLLFYSVGIGQISSEVPQNLSASRPQDRQFILSSKKLLLSDSGFYLCAGGHNPISTDTQYFGPGTRLTVL.

This clonotype was seen only a few times. The chain is built from TRBV2 and TRBJ1-6; a weak D match, TRBD1 (6 bases). The V gene lost 7 bases and the J gene lost 6 bases, with 13 bases spanning the gap. The CDR3 runs to 14 residues. CDR1 SNHLY and CDR2 FYNNEI come from the germline V gene. DNA for the CDR3: TGTGCCAGCACTGGAGGACAGTTTAATTCACCCCTCCACTTT. It codes for CASTGGQFNSPLHF.

A few counts support this clonotype. This chain connects TRBV5-6 to TRBJ2-3; D is unresolved. Germline V gene lookup returns CDR1 SGHDT and CDR2 YYEEEE. The CDR3 loop spans 16 amino acids. V lost 2 bases and J lost 4, with 17 bases in between. The CDR3 DNA is TGTGCCAGCAGCTTTTGGCCCTCGAGCCCCGCAGATACGCAGTATTTT. This codes for CASSFWPSSPADTQYF.

This clonotype was seen more than once but under ten times. The chain combines TRBV5-1 with TRBJ2-5; 8 bases are shared with TRBD1. The V and J ends lost 3 bases and 4 bases, in that order; junction bases with no gene match: 8. The germline V gene has CDR1 SGHRS and CDR2 YFSETQ. This CDR3 is built from 15 residues. The CDR3 protein is CASSSLWGTGETQYF. DNA for the CDR3: TGCGCCAGCAGCTCGCTTTGGGGGACAGGAGAGACCCAGTACTTC.

This clonotype was detected a few times. The chain uses TRBV5-6 and TRBJ1-5, with no clear D. CDR1 is SGHDT, CDR2 YYEEEE, per germline. This CDR3 comprises 12 residues. V shed 0 bases and J shed 7 bases, with 5 bases lying between them. The CDR3 sequence: CASSLGRQPQHF. DNA for the CDR3: TGTGCCAGCAGCTTGGGTAGGCAGCCCCAGCATTTT.

This clonotype was observed a few times. The rearrangement joins TRBV3-1 to TRBJ1-5, with TRBD1 as a possible D gene (5 bases). Germline-derived CDR1 and CDR2 are LGHDT and YNNKEL (reference sequence). V shed 2 bases and J shed 9 bases, with 11 bases lying between them. The CDR3 loop spans 13 amino acids. The CDR3 protein is CASSQMDGAPQHF. For the CDR3, the DNA is TGTGCCAGCAGCCAAATGGACGGGGCGCCCCAGCATTTT.

The chain combines TRBV7-2 with TRBJ2-5, with D unresolved. Trimming left V 3 bases short and J 5 bases short, with 13 bases between. Germline CDR1 and CDR2: SGHTA and FQGNSA. This CDR3 has 14 residues. The CDR3: CASSLGLSMETQYF. CDR3 coding DNA: TGTGCCAGCAGCTTGGGCCTTAGCATGGAGACCCAGTACTTC.

This clonotype has just a few counts. The chain uses TRBV3-1 and TRBJ1-6; TRBD1 agrees at 10 bases. The CDR3 has 14 amino acids. V lost 6 bases to trimming and J lost 8 bases; unmatched junction nucleotides: 4. Germline CDR1 is LGHDT and CDR2 is YNNKEL (reference sequence). The CDR3 reads CASRPGTGDSPLHF. CDR3 sequence (DNA): TGTGCCAGCAGACCCGGGACAGGGGATTCACCCCTCCACTTT.

This clonotype was counted only a few times. This chain joins TRBV24-1 and TRBJ2-1, with a tentative D call TRBD2 (5 bases). Germline-derived CDR1 and CDR2 are KGHDR and SFDVKD. This CDR3 has 15 amino acids. Trimming cost V 7 bases and J 8 bases, with 20 bases left between them. The CDR3 DNA reads as TGTGCCACCAGCAGTAAGGGTCCATGGGGAGATGAGCAGTTCTTC. As protein: CATSSKGPWGDEQFF.

V gene TRBV5-1 combines with J gene TRBJ1-3, with 7 nucleotides matching TRBD1. CDR3 length: 15 amino acids. Looked up from germline, CDR1 is SGHRS and CDR2 is YFSETQ. The V gene end was trimmed by 4 bases and the J gene end by 4 bases; junction bases not matched to a gene: 8. The CDR3 reads CASSPGQSLGNTIYF. The CDR3 region has the DNA TGCGCCAGCAGCCCGGGACAGTCTTTGGGAAACACCATATATTTT. The entire variable domain, with the rest obtained from reference TRBV5-1 and TRBJ1-3, is as follows: KAGVTQTPRYLIKTRGQQVTLSCSPISGHRSVSWYQQTPGQGLQFLFEYFSETQRNKGNFPGRFSGRQFSNSRSEMNVSTLELGDSALYLCASSPGQSLGNTIYFGEGSWLTVV.

The CDR3 loop is CASSGGNSPLHF. The CDR3, as DNA: TGTGCCAGCTCGGGGGGGAATTCACCCCTCCACTTT. The chain recombines TRBV6-5 with TRBJ1-6, with D possibly matching TRBD1 (5 bases). From germline, CDR1 is MNHEY and CDR2 SVGAGI. CDR3 length equals 12 residues. Trimming cost V 8 bases and J 7 bases, with 9 bases left between them.

The rearrangement links TRBV25-1 to TRBJ1-2; 7 positions agree with TRBD1. After removal of 4 bases from V and 8 bases from J, the junction contained 7 bases not matched to a gene. Per the germline V gene, CDR1 is MGHDK and CDR2 is SYGVNS. CDR3 length: 13 amino acids. CDR3 coding DNA: TGTGCCAGCAGTGCTCCGGGACAGAGCGGCTACACCTTC. It is translated as CASSAPGQSGYTF.

This rearrangement joins TRBV20-1 to TRBJ2-3, with TRBD2 matching over 9 bases. Trimming cost V 4 bases and J 0 bases; bases outside gene matches: 5. Germline-derived CDR1 and CDR2 are DFQATT and SNEGSKA (reference sequence). This CDR3 region has 15 residues. CDR3 in DNA: TGCAGTGCTACCCCCCTAGCGGGGAGCACAGATACGCAGTATTTT. It encodes CSATPLAGSTDTQYF.

In its sample, this clonotype was seen a few times. The chain recombines TRBV25-1 with TRBJ1-5, with D perhaps TRBD1 (6 bases). The V gene lost 4 bases and the J gene lost 3 bases, with 7 bases spanning the gap. Per the germline V gene, CDR1 is MGHDK and CDR2 is SYGVNS. This CDR3 contains 13 residues. This CDR3 reads CASSGGANQPQHF. In nucleotides, the CDR3 is TGTGCCAGCAGTGGGGGGGCCAATCAGCCCCAGCATTTT.

The chain carries TRBV5-1 and TRBJ1-1; 7 nucleotides align to TRBD1. CDR3 size: 15 residues. Per germline, CDR1 SGHRS and CDR2 YFSETQ. After removal of 4 bases from V and 3 bases from J, the junction contained 9 bases not matched to a gene. The CDR3: CASSPLQGSDTEAFF. CDR3 in DNA: TGCGCCAGCAGCCCTCTACAGGGGTCGGACACTGAAGCTTTCTTT.

A few counts support this clonotype. This rearrangement joins TRBV29-1 to TRBJ2-3, with TRBD1 identical over 8 bases. The CDR3 runs to 12 residues. CDR1 and CDR2 (germline): SQVTM, ANQGSEA. V was clipped by 6 bases and J by 4 bases; unmatched bases: 3. CDR3 sequence (DNA): TGCAGCGTGACAGGGGACGCAGATACGCAGTATTTT. It codes for CSVTGDADTQYF.

This clonotype appeared a few times. The chain recombines TRBV7-9 with TRBJ2-1; D is undetermined. The CDR3 has 12 residues. V lost 2 bases, J lost 6 bases, and 5 bases lay in between. Germline CDR1 SEHNR, CDR2 FQNEAQ (reference sequence). The CDR3 DNA reads TGTGCCAGCAGCTTAATCCTCAATGAGCAGTTCTTC. As protein: CASSLILNEQFF. Drawing the rest from reference TRBV7-9 and TRBJ2-1, the complete variable domain is DTGVSQNPRHKITKRGQNVTFRCDPISEHNRLYWYRQTLGQGPEFLTYFQNEAQLEKSRLLSDRFSAERPKGSFSTLEIQRTEQGDSAMYLCASSLILNEQFFGPGTRLTVL.

This clonotype came up a few times. The chain combines TRBV19 with TRBJ2-5; D gene uncertain. The V gene lost 1 base and the J gene lost 5 bases, with 5 bases spanning the gap. Germline loops: CDR1 LNHDA, CDR2 SQIVND (reference sequence). CDR3 length: 12 residues. CDR3 sequence (DNA): TGTGCCAGTAGTATAGGGGCGGAGACCCAGTACTTC. As protein: CASSIGAETQYF.

The rearrangement uses TRBV5-4 and TRBJ2-2; D is perhaps TRBD1 or TRBD2 (5 bases each). Trimming cost V 6 bases and J 1 base, with 19 bases left between them. This CDR3 spans 17 amino acids. CDR1 is SGHNT, CDR2 YYREEE, per germline (reference sequence). The CDR3 is CASNYKPGTENTGELFF. The CDR3 DNA sequence: TGTGCCAGCAACTATAAACCCGGGACGGAGAACACCGGGGAGCTGTTTTTT.

The chain is built from TRBV5-4 and TRBJ2-5; TRBD1 is a possible D gene (5 bases). The V gene lost 0 bases and the J gene lost 4 bases, with 13 bases spanning the gap. Germline CDR1 SGHNT, CDR2 YYREEE (reference sequence). The CDR3 is made up of 15 amino acids. The CDR3 DNA sequence: TGTGCCAGCAGCTTGGACCCCAGGGATGGAGAGACCCAGTACTTC. Its translation is CASSLDPRDGETQYF.

This clonotype occurred a few times. The J gene is TRBJ2-3, the V gene TRBV11-3, with D unclear. The V end lost 5 bases, the J end lost 6 bases, and 9 bases lay between the germline ends. The germline V gene encodes CDR1 SGHNT and CDR2 YENEEA. There are 12 residues in the CDR3. The CDR3 DNA is TGTGCCAGCAGCGCCACTCGGGATACGCAGTATTTT. Translating gives CASSATRDTQYF.

DNA of the CDR3: TGTGCCAGCAGCCGAAGACCGGGAGAGAGCATCTCACCCCTCCACTTT. As protein: CASSRRPGESISPLHF. The chain links TRBV6-5 to TRBJ1-6; D gene uncertain. Germline V gene sequence: CDR1 MNHEY, CDR2 SVGAGI. Trimming stripped 6 bases from V and 10 bases from J, with 22 bases between. CDR3 length equals 16 residues.

This chain links TRBV29-1 with TRBJ2-5; 16 bases agree with TRBD2. V gave up 6 bases and J gave up 5 bases; unmatched junction bases: 6. Germline values: CDR1 SQVTM, CDR2 ANQGSEA. The CDR3 totals 15 residues. The CDR3 spells CSVGTSGRAGETQYF. Written as DNA, the CDR3 is TGCAGCGTCGGGACTAGCGGGAGGGCCGGCGAGACCCAGTACTTC.

The genes are TRBV6-5 and TRBJ1-1; 8 bases agree with TRBD1. CDR1 and CDR2 (germline): MNHEY, SVGAGI. The CDR3 is made up of 15 amino acids. The ends lost 2 bases at V and 9 bases at J; junction bases unmatched: 11. The CDR3 sequence is CASSYGAGGDLKAFF. The CDR3 coding sequence is TGTGCCAGCAGTTACGGGGCAGGGGGCGACCTAAAAGCTTTCTTT.

This clonotype was seen a handful of times. The J gene is TRBJ1-2, the V gene TRBV20-1; TRBD1 matches 8 bases. The CDR3 contains 13 residues. In germline, CDR1 is DFQATT, CDR2 SNEGSKA (reference sequence). Unmatched junction bases numbered 4, after V lost 3 bases and J lost 4 bases. The CDR3: CSASSQGAYGYTF. The DNA for the CDR3 is TGCAGTGCTAGTTCCCAGGGGGCCTATGGCTACACCTTC.